The entry below gives a single TCR beta chain sequence along with its context. Its antigen is as yet unknown. The sample is drawn from a study of multiple sclerosis patients with progressive multifocal leukoencephalopathy. The time point: 12 to 13 months of natalizumab therapy. All patients had prior interferon beta, and all PML patients were female. Study-level results: No common TRBV or TRBJ usage or pairing appeared at PML.

The assay was immunoSEQ multiplex PCR, and TCRdb's table has in-frame clones only and misses some. The sample consists of 24,000 or so clones, approximately 90% of them appearing once. The TCR sequence derives from a man younger than 45 with multiple sclerosis. The sequenced sample was PBMCs, obtained from a patient treated with natalizumab.

CDR3 sequence: CASRGQMGSYEQYF. The CDR3 DNA reads as TGTGCCAGCAGGGGGCAAATGGGCTCCTACGAGCAGTACTTC. This chain connects TRBV6-6 to TRBJ2-7; TRBD1 might be the D (5 bases). The V and J ends lost 6 bases and 0 bases respectively, with 12 bases between them. Germline CDR1 is MNHNY and CDR2 is SVGAGI (reference sequence). This CDR3 is built from 14 residues.